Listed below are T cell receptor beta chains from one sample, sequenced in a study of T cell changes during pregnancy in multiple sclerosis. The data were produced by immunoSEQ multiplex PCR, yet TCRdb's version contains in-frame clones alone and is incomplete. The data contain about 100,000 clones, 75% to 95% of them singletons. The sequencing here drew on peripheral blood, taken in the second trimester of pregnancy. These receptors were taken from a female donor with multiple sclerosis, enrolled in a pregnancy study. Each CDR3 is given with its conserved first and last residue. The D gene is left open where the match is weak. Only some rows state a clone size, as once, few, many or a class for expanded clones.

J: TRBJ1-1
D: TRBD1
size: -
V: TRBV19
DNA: TGTGCCAGTTTACAGGGGACTGAAGCTTTCTTT
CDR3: CASLQGTEAFF

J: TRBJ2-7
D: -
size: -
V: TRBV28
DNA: TGTGCCAGCAGACCCCAAGACCGGCCCGGGGGAGAGCAGTACTTC
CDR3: CASRPQDRPGGEQYF

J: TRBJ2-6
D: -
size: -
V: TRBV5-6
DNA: TGTGCCAGCAGCTTGGGGACTGCGGGCGGGGCCAACGTCCTGACTTTC
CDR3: CASSLGTAGGANVLTF

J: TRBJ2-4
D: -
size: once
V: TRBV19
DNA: TGTGCCAGTAATGGACTAGCCAAAAACATTCAGTACTTC
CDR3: CASNGLAKNIQYF

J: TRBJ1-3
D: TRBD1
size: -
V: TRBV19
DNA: TGTGCCAGTCCGGGACAGAGCTCTGGAAACACCATATATTTT
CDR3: CASPGQSSGNTIYF

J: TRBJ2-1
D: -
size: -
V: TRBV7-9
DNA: TGTGCCAGCAGCGCCATGCCGGGACACGAAAGCTCCTACAATGAGCAGTTCTTC
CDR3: CASSAMPGHESSYNEQFF

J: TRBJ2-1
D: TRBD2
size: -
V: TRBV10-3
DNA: TGTGCCATCAGGGAAAGCGGGGGGTCCTACAATGAGCAGTTCTTC
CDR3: CAIRESGGSYNEQFF

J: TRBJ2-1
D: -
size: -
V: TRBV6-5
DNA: TGTGCCAGCAGTTACGAGGGAAGCTCCTACAATGAGCAGTTCTTC
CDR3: CASSYEGSSYNEQFF

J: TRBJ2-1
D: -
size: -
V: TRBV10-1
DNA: TGCGCCAGCAGGGCGACTAGGGGTGGGCACAATGAGCAGTTCTTC
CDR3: CASRATRGGHNEQFF

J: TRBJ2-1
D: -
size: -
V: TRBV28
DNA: TGTGCCAGCGTGAGCTCCTACAATGAGCAGTTCTTC
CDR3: CASVSSYNEQFF

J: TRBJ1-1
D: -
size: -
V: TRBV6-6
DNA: TGTGCCAGCCTGACAGGTTTTAACACTGAAGCTTTCTTT
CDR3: CASLTGFNTEAFF

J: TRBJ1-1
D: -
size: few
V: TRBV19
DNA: TGTGCCAGTAACGGTGCCATACAGGATGAAGCTTTCTTT
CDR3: CASNGAIQDEAFF

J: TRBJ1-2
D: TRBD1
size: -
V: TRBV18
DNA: TGTGCCAGCTCACCGTCGGGACAGGGGACCTATGGCTACACCTTC
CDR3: CASSPSGQGTYGYTF

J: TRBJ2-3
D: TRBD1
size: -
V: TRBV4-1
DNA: TGCGCCAGCAGCCCACCGGGACAGGGGGGTGATACGCAGTATTTT
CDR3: CASSPPGQGGDTQYF

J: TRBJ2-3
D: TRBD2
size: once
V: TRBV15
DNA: TGTGCCACACATCTAGCGGGAAGGGATACGCAGTATTTT
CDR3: CATHLAGRDTQYF

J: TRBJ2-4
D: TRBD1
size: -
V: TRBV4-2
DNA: TGTGCCAGCAGCCAAGATCCTAGACAGGGCCCCAAAAACATTCAGTACTTC
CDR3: CASSQDPRQGPKNIQYF

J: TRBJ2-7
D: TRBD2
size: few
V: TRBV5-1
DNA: TGCGCCAGCAGCTTGGATCCGGGGGGACTATACGAGCAGTACTTC
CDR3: CASSLDPGGLYEQYF

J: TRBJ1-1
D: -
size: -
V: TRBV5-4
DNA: TGTGCCAGCAGCTTGAGCTTGACGGGGGACTCATGGGCTTCAGCTTTCTTT
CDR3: CASSLSLTGDSWASAFF

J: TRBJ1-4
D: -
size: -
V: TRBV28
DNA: TGTGCCAGCAGTTTAGAGGGTGAAAAACTGTTTTTT
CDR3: CASSLEGEKLFF

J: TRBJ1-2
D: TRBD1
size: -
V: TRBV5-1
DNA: TGCGCCAGCACGCAAGGACAGGGGGCGGACTATGGCTACACCTTC
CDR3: CASTQGQGADYGYTF

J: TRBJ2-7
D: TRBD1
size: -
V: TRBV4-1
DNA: TGCGCCAGCAGCCAAGAGGACTGGGACAGCGACTACGAGCAGTACTTC
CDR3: CASSQEDWDSDYEQYF

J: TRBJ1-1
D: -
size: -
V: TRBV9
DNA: TGTGCCAGCAGCGTAGTTCCAGATATGAACACTGAAGCTTTCTTT
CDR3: CASSVVPDMNTEAFF

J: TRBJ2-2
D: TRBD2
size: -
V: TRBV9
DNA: TGTGCCAGCAGCGCCATAGCGGGCGGCACCGGGGAGCTGTTTTTT
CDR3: CASSAIAGGTGELFF

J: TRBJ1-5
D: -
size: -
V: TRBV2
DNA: TGTGCCAGCAGTCTCGACAGGATTAGCAATCAGCCCCAGCATTTT
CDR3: CASSLDRISNQPQHF

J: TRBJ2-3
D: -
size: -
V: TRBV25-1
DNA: TGTGCCAGCAGTGTCCTCGATACGCAGTATTTT
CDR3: CASSVLDTQYF

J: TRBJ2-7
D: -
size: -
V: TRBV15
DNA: TGTGCCACCAGCAGGGAGGGGGGGACACTTTACGAGCAGTACTTC
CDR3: CATSREGGTLYEQYF

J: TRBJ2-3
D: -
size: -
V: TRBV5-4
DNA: TGTGCCAGCAGCTCGTCGGGAGAGGGCACAGATACGCAGTATTTT
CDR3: CASSSSGEGTDTQYF

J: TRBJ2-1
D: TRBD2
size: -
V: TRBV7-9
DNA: TGTGCCAGCAGCGCCCGAGAATGGGGAGGGAGTGGGAATGAGCAGTTCTTC
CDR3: CASSAREWGGSGNEQFF

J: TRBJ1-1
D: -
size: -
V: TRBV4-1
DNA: TGCGCCAGCAGCCAATTAGCAGCTCGTCACACTGAAGCTTTCTTT
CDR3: CASSQLAARHTEAFF

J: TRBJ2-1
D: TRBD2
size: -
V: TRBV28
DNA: TGTGCCAGCAGTTCCTATTGGGGGGGTGGCGAGACTAGCGGGAGTAGCTCCTACAATGAGCAGTTCTTC
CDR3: CASSSYWGGGETSGSSSYNEQFF

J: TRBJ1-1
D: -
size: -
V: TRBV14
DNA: TGTGCCAGCAGCCCTCGAGGGGCTTTCTTT
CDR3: CASSPRGAFF

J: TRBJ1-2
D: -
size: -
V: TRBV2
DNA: TGTGCCAGCAGGAGAGGAGCTAACTATGGCTACACCTTC
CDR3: CASRRGANYGYTF

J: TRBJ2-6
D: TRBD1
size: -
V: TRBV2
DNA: TGTGCCAGCTTGACAGGGGGCCCTACTGGGGCCAACGTCCTGACTTTC
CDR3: CASLTGGPTGANVLTF

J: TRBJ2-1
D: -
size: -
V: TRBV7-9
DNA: TGTGCCAGCAGCGCTAACAATGAGCAGTTCTTC
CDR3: CASSANNEQFF

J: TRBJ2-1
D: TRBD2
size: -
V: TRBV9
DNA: TGTGCCAGCAGCGTAGTTCCTAGCGGGAGCTCCTACAATGAGCAGTTCTTC
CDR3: CASSVVPSGSSYNEQFF